These 30 T cell receptor beta chains originate from one sample sequenced in a study of PD-L1 blockade in urothelial cancer. Time point meaning: peripheral blood 6 weeks after treatment start. The repertoire was sequenced with immunoSEQ multiplex PCR; TCRdb's copy has only in-frame clones and lacks some. The sample contains 35,000 to 50,000 clones, about 80% of which appear only once. The material was PBMCs, obtained around atezolizumab (anti-PD-L1) treatment. Receptor source: a man aged 55-75 years with urothelial cancer.

The gene calls are TRBV5-1 and TRBJ2-7, with a tentative D call TRBD2 (5 bases). CDR1 and CDR2 (germline): SGHRS, YFSETQ. There are 13 residues in the CDR3. V lost 2 bases, J lost 2 bases, and 8 bases lay in between. CDR3 DNA: TGCGCCAGCAGCTTTGGAGGACCCTACGAGCAGTACTTC. Amino acid sequence: CASSFGGPYEQYF.

The chain carries TRBV5-6 and TRBJ2-6; tentatively, D is TRBD2 (6 bases). Trimming shortened V by 4 bases and J by 1 base, and 12 bases separated the two germline ends. The CDR3 contains 16 residues. CDR1 is SGHDT and CDR2 is YYEEEE in the germline V gene. CDR3 sequence (DNA): TGTGCCAGCAGCCGCGGGACGGTGTCTGGGGCCAACGTCCTGACTTTC. Translating gives CASSRGTVSGANVLTF.

CDR3: CATFDSHNYGYTF. CDR3 in DNA: TGTGCCACCTTTGACAGCCACAACTATGGCTACACCTTC. The chain carries TRBV19 and TRBJ1-2; D perhaps matches TRBD1 (5 bases). The CDR3 extends over 13 amino acids. CDR1 is LNHDA and CDR2 is SQIVND in the germline V gene (reference sequence). Trimming cost V 10 bases and J 2 bases, with 14 bases left between them.

The genes are TRBV19 and TRBJ2-1, with 12 positions matching TRBD2. Germline values: CDR1 LNHDA, CDR2 SQIVND (reference sequence). V was pared by 3 bases and J by 8 bases, with 5 bases of the junction left unmatched. The CDR3 sequence is 15 residues long. Here the CDR3 reads CASSIGLAGGYEQFF. CDR3 in DNA: TGTGCCAGTAGTATTGGGCTAGCGGGGGGGTATGAGCAGTTCTTC.

The CDR3 is CASSQDRWQAGVPGLETQYF. Here the CDR3 DNA reads TGCGCCAGCAGCCAAGATCGGTGGCAGGCGGGGGTTCCTGGGTTGGAGACCCAGTACTTC. This sequence joins TRBV4-1 and TRBJ2-5; 7 positions match TRBD2. In germline, CDR1 is MGHRA, CDR2 YSYEKL. Trimming removed 0 bases from V and 5 bases from J; junction bases left unmatched: 21. CDR3 length: 20 amino acids.

The V call is TRBV15, the J call TRBJ2-5; possible D gene TRBD2, 6 bases. The V end was cut by 2 bases, the J end by 5 bases, with 9 bases between. The CDR3 loop spans 13 amino acids. CDR1 and CDR2 from the germline V gene are LNHNV and YYDKDF (reference sequence). The CDR3 nucleotides read TGTGCCACCAGCAGAACGGGGAGGGAGACCCAGTACTTC. Its protein is CATSRTGRETQYF.

The chain joins TRBV5-1 to TRBJ1-1, with a possible D match to TRBD1 (5 bases). The CDR3 covers 16 residues. CDR1 is SGHRS, CDR2 YFSETQ, per germline. V was cut by 1 base and J by 0 bases, with 13 bases left in between. CDR3 DNA sequence: TGCGCCAGCAGCTTGTCTGGGGCAGCGCTGAACACTGAAGCTTTCTTT. This gives the protein CASSLSGAALNTEAFF.

The V and J genes are TRBV5-1 and TRBJ2-2; TRBD2 matches at 9 bases. CDR1 and CDR2 (germline): SGHRS, YFSETQ. The CDR3 runs 16 residues. V shed 4 bases, J shed 1 base, and the junction held 5 bases outside the gene matches. As DNA, the CDR3 is TGCGCCAGCAGCCAAGGTAGCGGGGGGAACACCGGGGAGCTGTTTTTT. It is translated as CASSQGSGGNTGELFF.

The genes are TRBV2 and TRBJ2-1; 13 nucleotides align to TRBD2. The CDR3 sequence is 15 residues long. V was clipped by 5 bases and J by 4 bases; unmatched bases: 2. Germline CDR1 SNHLY, CDR2 FYNNEI. The CDR3 loop reads CASSPGLAGYNEQFF. CDR3 sequence (DNA): TGTGCCAGCAGTCCGGGACTAGCGGGGTACAATGAGCAGTTCTTC. The full variable domain, in which reference TRBV2 and TRBJ2-1 provide the parts outside the CDR3, is EPEVTQTPSHQVTQMGQEVILRCVPISNHLYFYWYRQILGQKVEFLVSFYNNEISEKSEIFDDQFSVERPDGSNFTLKIRSTKLEDSAMYFCASSPGLAGYNEQFFGPGTRLTVL.

The gene calls are TRBV28 and TRBJ2-2; D gene ambiguous. Trimming removed 3 bases from V and 1 base from J, with 6 bases in between. CDR1 MDHEN and CDR2 SYDVKM come from the germline V gene. The CDR3 loop spans 14 amino acids. The CDR3: CASSLGQNTGELFF. The CDR3 region has the DNA TGTGCCAGCAGTTTGGGCCAGAACACCGGGGAGCTGTTTTTT. Based on the CDR3 plus reference TRBV28 and TRBJ2-2, the full variable domain is DVKVTQSSRYLVKRTGEKVFLECVQDMDHENMFWYRQDPGLGLRLIYFSYDVKMKEKGDIPEGYSVSREKKERFSLILESASTNQTSMYLCASSLGQNTGELFFGEGSRLTVL.

V usage is TRBV30 and J usage is TRBJ2-1; possibly TRBD1 for D (6 bases). The CDR3 is made up of 13 amino acids. Trimming removed 1 base from V and 7 bases from J, with 11 bases in between. Germline lookup yields CDR1 GTSNPN and CDR2 SVGIG (reference sequence). The CDR3: CAWSGQATNEQFF. In DNA form, the CDR3 reads TGTGCCTGGAGTGGACAGGCGACAAATGAGCAGTTCTTC.

The V and J genes are TRBV28 and TRBJ2-7; TRBD1 aligns across 9 bases. Germline lookup yields CDR1 MDHEN and CDR2 SYDVKM. V shed 6 bases, J shed 6 bases, and the junction held 3 bases outside the gene matches. The CDR3 length is 12 residues. The CDR3 protein is CASSPGQGEQYF. CDR3 DNA: TGTGCCAGCAGCCCGGGACAGGGCGAGCAGTACTTC.

V usage is TRBV30 and J usage is TRBJ1-5; 9 bases fit TRBD1. This CDR3 has 15 residues. From germline, CDR1 is GTSNPN and CDR2 SVGIG (reference sequence). Trimming at V came to 0 bases and at J to 6 bases, leaving 6 bases not matched to a gene. CDR3 nucleotides: TGTGCCTGGAGTGTAACAGGGGGCGGGAGTCAGCCCCAGCATTTT. This codes for CAWSVTGGGSQPQHF.

This chain uses TRBV5-1 with TRBJ1-1; D may be TRBD1 (5 bases). Germline V gene sequence: CDR1 SGHRS, CDR2 YFSETQ. Between the trimmed V and J ends, which lost 2 bases and 6 bases, there was a span of 17 bases. The CDR3 is 15 residues long. CDR3 nucleotides: TGCGCCAGCAGCTTAGGAGGGACTGGTTCCTCTGAAGCTTTCTTT. Its protein product is CASSLGGTGSSEAFF.

The chain joins TRBV25-1 to TRBJ2-3; 9 bases are a match to TRBD1. Germline values: CDR1 MGHDK, CDR2 SYGVNS. Trimming removed 6 bases from V and 0 bases from J; junction bases left unmatched: 4. The CDR3 loop spans 15 amino acids. The CDR3 loop reads CASRGTGFSTDTQYF. The CDR3, as DNA: TGTGCCAGCAGGGGGACAGGGTTTAGCACAGATACGCAGTATTTT.

CDR3 bases: TGCGCCAGCAGCCAAGAACGGACAGGAGGCTACGAGCAGTACTTC. Translating it yields CASSQERTGGYEQYF. J is TRBJ2-7 and V is TRBV4-1; 7 nucleotides agree with TRBD1. This CDR3 contains 15 residues. After removal of 0 bases from V and 3 bases from J, the junction contained 5 bases not matched to a gene. Germline-derived CDR1 and CDR2 are MGHRA and YSYEKL.

The genes are TRBV19 and TRBJ1-5, with D possibly TRBD1 on 5 matching bases. The length of the CDR3 is 13 residues. V shed 6 bases and J shed 7 bases, with 13 bases lying between them. Germline V gives CDR1 LNHDA, CDR2 SQIVND (reference sequence). CDR3 region: CASSRRDYQPQHF. Written as DNA, the CDR3 is TGTGCCAGTAGCCGCCGGGACTACCAGCCCCAGCATTTT.

The gene calls are TRBV14 and TRBJ2-1; 9 nucleotides agree with TRBD2. CDR1 and CDR2 (germline): SGHDN, FVKESK. V shed 1 base, J shed 9 bases, and the junction held 4 bases outside the gene matches. CDR3 length: 14 amino acids. The CDR3, as DNA: TGTGCCAGCAGCCAAGCGGTAGCGGGGGTTGAGCAGTTCTTC. Amino acids: CASSQAVAGVEQFF. Full variable domain (rest looked up from reference TRBV14 and TRBJ2-1): EAGVTQFPSHSVIEKGQTVTLRCDPISGHDNLYWYRRVMGKEIKFLLHFVKESKQDESGMPNNRFLAERTGGTYSTLKVQPAELEDSGVYFCASSQAVAGVEQFFGPGTRLTVL.

The genes are TRBV5-4 and TRBJ2-2, with D perhaps matching TRBD1 (6 bases). The CDR3 loop spans 15 amino acids. V lost 4 bases, J lost 1 base, and 11 bases lay in between. Germline V gene sequence: CDR1 SGHNT, CDR2 YYREEE (reference sequence). The CDR3 DNA reads as TGTGCCAGCAGCACCGGGACACAGAACACCGGGGAGCTGTTTTTT. Translating gives CASSTGTQNTGELFF. Together with reference TRBV5-4 and TRBJ2-2, the CDR3 gives the full variable domain: ETGVTQSPTHLIKTRGQQVTLRCSSQSGHNTVSWYQQALGQGPQFIFQYYREEENGRGNFPPRFSGLQFPNYSSELNVNALELDDSALYLCASSTGTQNTGELFFGEGSRLTVL.

This chain links TRBV13 with TRBJ1-5; 11 bases are a match to TRBD1. The CDR3 has 15 amino acids. CDR1 and CDR2 (germline): PRHDT, FYEKMQ (reference sequence). V shed 3 bases and J 6 bases; nucleotides not matched to a gene: 4. The CDR3 is CASSFSGQGVQPQHF. The CDR3 bases are TGTGCCAGCAGCTTCTCGGGACAGGGGGTTCAGCCCCAGCATTTT.

This clone has only a few counts. The chain employs TRBV30 and TRBJ1-2; 7 bases agree with TRBD1. The V gene end was trimmed by 6 bases and the J gene end by 1 base; junction bases not matched to a gene: 5. CDR3 length: 13 amino acids. Germline V CDR1 and CDR2: GTSNPN, SVGIG (reference sequence). CDR3 amino acids: CACSRGFNYGYTF. CDR3 DNA: TGTGCCTGTTCCAGGGGGTTTAACTATGGCTACACCTTC.

The V call is TRBV2, the J call TRBJ1-2; 7 nucleotides agree with TRBD1. V trimming: 10 bases; J trimming: 1 base; junction bases outside the gene matches: 6. This CDR3 contains 13 residues. Germline V lookup: CDR1 SNHLY, CDR2 FYNNEI. As DNA, the CDR3 is TGTGCCATCCCGGGACAGAATAACTATGGCTACACCTTC. Its translation is CAIPGQNNYGYTF. Together with reference TRBV2 and TRBJ1-2, the CDR3 gives the full variable domain: EPEVTQTPSHQVTQMGQEVILRCVPISNHLYFYWYRQILGQKVEFLVSFYNNEISEKSEIFDDQFSVERPDGSNFTLKIRSTKLEDSAMYFCAIPGQNNYGYTFGSGTRLTVV.

The rearrangement joins TRBV28 to TRBJ1-5; TRBD1 agrees at 7 bases. The CDR3 loop spans 16 amino acids. The germline CDR1 and CDR2 sequences are MDHEN and SYDVKM. Losses at the gene ends were 5 bases for V and 3 bases for J; bases not matched to a gene: 10. CDR3 protein: CASSDRDRSSNQPQHF. For the CDR3, the DNA is TGTGCCAGCAGTGACCGGGACAGAAGTTCCAATCAGCCCCAGCATTTT.

DNA of the CDR3: TGCGCCAGCAGCTTTGCGCTAGTAGCAGATACGCAGTATTTT. Amino acids: CASSFALVADTQYF. The rearrangement joins TRBV5-1 to TRBJ2-3, with D unclear. Per the germline V gene, CDR1 is SGHRS and CDR2 is YFSETQ. V gave up 2 bases and J gave up 4 bases, with 11 bases separating them. This CDR3 has 14 residues.

The chain carries TRBV19 and TRBJ2-3; TRBD1 might be the D (5 bases). Germline CDR1 and CDR2: LNHDA and SQIVND (reference sequence). Trimming cost V 0 bases and J 3 bases, with 10 bases left between them. The CDR3 has 15 amino acids. CDR3 sequence: CASSIDRAATDTQYF. The CDR3 bases are TGTGCCAGTAGTATAGACAGGGCGGCGACAGATACGCAGTATTTT.

The chain recombines TRBV5-1 with TRBJ1-6; 7 nucleotides agree with TRBD1. The V gene end was trimmed by 4 bases and the J gene end by 8 bases; junction bases not matched to a gene: 6. From germline, CDR1 is SGHRS and CDR2 YFSETQ. The CDR3 consists of 14 residues. CDR3 sequence reads: CASSPTTGDSPLHF. DNA of the CDR3: TGCGCCAGCAGCCCAACCACAGGGGATTCACCCCTCCACTTT.

There are a few counts of this clone. The chain has TRBV30 and TRBJ2-2; maybe TRBD1 (7 bases). This CDR3 region has 16 residues. The V end was cut by 4 bases, the J end by 4 bases, with 19 bases between. Germline lookup yields CDR1 GTSNPN and CDR2 SVGIG (reference sequence). The CDR3 loop reads CAWNVGTEAGTGELFF. The CDR3 nucleotides are TGTGCCTGGAATGTGGGGACAGAAGCGGGCACCGGGGAGCTGTTTTTT.

The chain couples TRBV2 to TRBJ1-4; 9 bases match TRBD1. Per the germline V gene, CDR1 is SNHLY and CDR2 is FYNNEI. With V trimmed by 6 bases and J by 7 bases, 6 bases remained unmatched. The CDR3 is 14 residues long. The CDR3 loop reads CASREQGAGEKLFF. The CDR3 bases are TGTGCCAGCAGAGAACAGGGGGCTGGTGAAAAACTGTTTTTT.

The rearrangement uses TRBV7-3 and TRBJ2-3; tentative D call: TRBD1 (6 bases). The CDR3 is made up of 12 amino acids. CDR1 and CDR2 from the germline V gene are SGHTA and FQGTGA. V was cut by 6 bases and J by 3 bases, with 7 bases left in between. In nucleotides, the CDR3 is TGTGCCAGCAGAACAGGGACAGATACGCAGTATTTT. Its translation: CASRTGTDTQYF.

The CDR3 protein is CASSPGRDYSNQPQHF. The CDR3 DNA sequence: TGCGCCAGCAGCCCCGGACGGGATTATAGCAATCAGCCCCAGCATTTT. The rearrangement links TRBV4-1 to TRBJ1-5, with unresolved D. Per the germline V gene, CDR1 is MGHRA and CDR2 is YSYEKL. This CDR3 is 16 amino acids long. Trimming took off 4 bases at V and 0 bases at J, with 13 bases between the two ends.